These 22 T cell receptor beta chains originate from one sample sequenced in a study of early T cells in non-severe SARS-CoV-2 infection. TCRdb independently ran MiXCR on the 5' RACE reads; one entry per CDR3 protein. Altogether 20,000 to 25,000 distinct CDR3 sequences are present, about 4% being singletons, with the ten largest covering over 1.1%. Sequencing was carried out using whole blood. Source of these receptors: an adult who was a healthcare worker with PCR-confirmed SARS-CoV-2 infection or an uninfected control (not recorded which).

This clonotype was picked up many times. The genes are TRBV20-1 and TRBJ1-6, with D possibly matching TRBD1 (6 bases). Looked up from germline, CDR1 is DFQATT and CDR2 is SNEGSKA (reference sequence). Deletions cut 6 bases from V and 6 bases from J, with 18 bases between. The CDR3 runs 15 residues. CDR3 amino acids: CSASDRRRPNSPLHF. CDR3 sequence (DNA): TGCAGTGCGAGTGACAGGCGCCGACCTAATTCACCCCTCCACTTT.

This clonotype was seen at least ten times. CDR3 sequence (DNA): TGTGCCAGCAGATCCACAGGGCACGAGCAGTACTTC. Protein: CASRSTGHEQYF. This sequence joins TRBV6-5 and TRBJ2-7, with D perhaps TRBD1 (6 bases). CDR1 and CDR2 from the germline V gene are MNHEY and SVGAGI. The length of the CDR3 is 12 residues. Trimming took off 6 bases at V and 5 bases at J, with 11 bases between the two ends.

CDR3 loop: CASSQDRMTAGGTQYF. The CDR3 DNA follows: TGCGCCAGCAGCCAAGATAGGATGACCGCAGGAGGGACCCAGTACTTC. This chain joins TRBV4-3 and TRBJ2-5, with a tentative D call TRBD2 (5 bases). Germline CDR1 LGHNA, CDR2 YSLEER. The germline V and J ends were trimmed by 0 bases and 7 bases, with 18 bases remaining between them. CDR3 size: 16 residues.

This clonotype was seen more than once but under ten times. The rearrangement joins TRBV11-2 to TRBJ2-3; D ambiguous. Germline V lookup: CDR1 SGHAT, CDR2 FQNNGV. The CDR3 has 12 amino acids. Trimming removed 1 base at V and 6 bases at J, with 5 bases between. This CDR3 reads CASSLGLDTQYF. The CDR3 region has the DNA TGTGCCAGCAGCTTAGGGTTGGATACGCAGTATTTT.

In its sample, this clonotype was seen many times. This rearrangement joins TRBV6-5 to TRBJ1-1; tentatively, D is TRBD1 (5 bases). Between the trimmed V and J ends, which lost 4 bases and 1 base, there was a span of 10 bases. Germline CDR1 MNHEY, CDR2 SVGAGI. This CDR3 contains 14 residues. This CDR3 reads CASSSRQSNTEAFF. In nucleotides, the CDR3 is TGTGCCAGCAGTTCCCGACAGTCGAACACTGAAGCTTTCTTT.

This clonotype was picked up many times. This rearrangement joins TRBV20-1 to TRBJ2-7; 11 positions agree with TRBD2. The CDR3 is 15 amino acids. V lost 0 bases to trimming and J lost 3 bases; unmatched junction nucleotides: 4. From germline, CDR1 is DFQATT and CDR2 SNEGSKA (reference sequence). CDR3 loop: CSARDEGLAVYEQYF. The CDR3 DNA follows: TGCAGTGCTAGAGATGAGGGACTAGCGGTCTACGAGCAGTACTTC.

This clonotype was seen ten or more times. The rearrangement joins TRBV12-3 or TRBV12-4 to TRBJ2-7; a weak D match, TRBD1 (6 bases). V was pared by 7 bases and J by 2 bases, with 9 bases between. The CDR3 is 12 amino acids. The CDR3 DNA sequence: TGTGCCAGCACAGGACAGACCTACGAGCAGTACTTC. As protein: CASTGQTYEQYF.

By share, this clonotype ranks as medium-sized (0.01 to 0.1%). The chain carries TRBV5-5 and TRBJ1-1; D is unresolved. Germline CDR1 and CDR2: SGHKS and YYEKEE (reference sequence). The CDR3 runs 14 residues. The V end was cut by 2 bases, the J end by 1 base, with 9 bases between. The CDR3 DNA sequence: TGTGCCAGCAGCTTTAGCCGCTGGAACACTGAAGCTTTCTTT. Translated: CASSFSRWNTEAFF.

Worth noting for this clonotype: A much larger clonotype is one base distant, so this may be a read error. The chain couples TRBV7-6 to TRBJ2-2; D is unclear. With 4 bases removed from V and 1 base from J, the gap between germline ends came to 13 bases. The CDR3 runs to 16 residues. Per germline, CDR1 SGHVS and CDR2 FNYEAQ. The CDR3 sequence is CASSSEPRVNTGELFF. The CDR3 nucleotides are TGTGCCAGCAGCTCGGAACCACGGGTGAACACCGGGGAGCTGTTTTTT.

This clonotype came up many times. V gene TRBV18 combines with J gene TRBJ1-1; no clear D gene. CDR1 is KGHSH, CDR2 LQKENI, per germline. This CDR3 is built from 17 residues. Trimming took 3 bases from V and 1 from J, leaving 18 bases between them. The CDR3 sequence is CASSPRALTIGNTEAFF. The DNA for the CDR3 is TGTGCCAGCTCACCCCGGGCCCTTACAATAGGGAACACTGAAGCTTTCTTT.

This clonotype showed up just a few times. This chain joins TRBV9 and TRBJ2-5, with 7 bases matching TRBD2. CDR1 SGDLS and CDR2 YYNGEE come from the germline V gene. Trimming removed 4 bases from V and 1 base from J; junction bases left unmatched: 19. The CDR3 length is 19 residues. The CDR3 here is CASSQSKRGQGLSQETQYF. The CDR3, as DNA: TGTGCCAGCAGCCAATCGAAGAGAGGGCAGGGACTATCCCAAGAGACCCAGTACTTC.

This clonotype was seen repeatedly, ten times or more. This rearrangement joins TRBV11-2 to TRBJ2-3; D assignment may be TRBD1 or TRBD2 (6 bases each). CDR1 SGHAT and CDR2 FQNNGV come from the germline V gene. V was cut by 5 bases and J by 5 bases, with 17 bases left in between. CDR3 length: 15 residues. CDR3 region: CASSTTGGGRDTQYF. In DNA form, the CDR3 reads TGTGCCAGCAGCACCACCGGGGGCGGTAGAGATACGCAGTATTTT.

The chain couples TRBV7-2 to TRBJ2-1; TRBD2 agrees at 8 bases. The CDR3 length is 14 residues. V lost 3 bases to trimming and J lost 7 bases; unmatched junction nucleotides: 5. CDR1 SGHTA and CDR2 FQGNSA come from the germline V gene. DNA for the CDR3: TGTGCCAGCAGCTTCAGCGGGGGAGGGAATGAGCAGTTCTTC. Translating gives CASSFSGGGNEQFF.

This clonotype was found many times. This sequence joins TRBV11-3 and TRBJ2-1; TRBD1 might be the D (5 bases). Per the germline V gene, CDR1 is SGHNT and CDR2 is YENEEA. This CDR3 is 13 amino acids long. Trimming removed 5 bases at V and 4 bases at J, with 9 bases between. CDR3 loop: CASSNGHYNEQFF. CDR3 DNA: TGTGCCAGCAGCAACGGACATTACAATGAGCAGTTCTTC.

The V call is TRBV9, the J call TRBJ2-3; D is unresolved. Germline lookup yields CDR1 SGDLS and CDR2 YYNGEE. Trimming stripped 0 bases from V and 6 bases from J, with 5 bases between. The CDR3 is 12 residues long. CDR3 protein: CASSVVGDTQYF. CDR3 nucleotide sequence: TGTGCCAGCAGCGTAGTGGGGGATACGCAGTATTTT. The entire variable domain, with the rest obtained from reference TRBV9 and TRBJ2-3, is as follows: DSGVTQTPKHLITATGQRVTLRCSPRSGDLSVYWYQQSLDQGLQFLIQYYNGEERAKGNILERFSAQQFPDLHSELNLSSLELGDSALYFCASSVVGDTQYFGPGTRLTVL.

In this sample, this clonotype turned up many times. This chain connects TRBV14 to TRBJ2-1; maybe TRBD1 (6 bases). Trimming left V 0 bases short and J 5 bases short, with 17 bases between. Germline CDR1 reads SGHDN; CDR2 reads FVKESK. The CDR3 has 17 amino acids. Written as DNA, the CDR3 is TGTGCCAGCAGCCAAGACTTTGGGGCAGGGGTAGACAATGAGCAGTTCTTC. Translation: CASSQDFGAGVDNEQFF.

This clonotype appeared many times. V and J are TRBV6-2 or TRBV6-3 and TRBJ2-3; TRBD2 matches 10 bases. In germline, CDR1 is MNHEY, CDR2 SVGEGT. This CDR3 is built from 17 residues. Trimming cost V 5 bases and J 6 bases; bases outside gene matches: 14. CDR3 amino acids: CASSTLKREGIVDTQYF. The CDR3 coding sequence is TGTGCCAGCAGTACCCTCAAGCGGGAGGGGATCGTGGATACGCAGTATTTT.

This clonotype has a handful of counts. The chain is built from TRBV5-1 and TRBJ1-1; D gene ambiguous. V was shortened by 1 base and J by 3 bases, with 10 bases between the two germline ends. From germline, CDR1 is SGHRS and CDR2 YFSETQ. This CDR3 is 14 amino acids long. The CDR3 spells CASSLRGADTEAFF. In DNA, the CDR3 is TGCGCCAGCAGCTTGCGGGGAGCGGACACTGAAGCTTTCTTT.

This clonotype has at least ten counts. The chain recombines TRBV12-3 or TRBV12-4 with TRBJ1-2; possibly TRBD1 for D (6 bases). Trimming shortened V by 3 bases and J by 5 bases, and 13 bases separated the two germline ends. CDR3 length: 14 amino acids. The CDR3 coding sequence is TGTGCCAGCAGTTTTAACAGGGCGGTATATGGCTACACCTTC. Amino acid sequence: CASSFNRAVYGYTF.

This clonotype was counted many times. The V call is TRBV12-3 or TRBV12-4, the J call TRBJ2-3; 13 nucleotides line up with TRBD2. The CDR3 consists of 18 residues. V gave up 5 bases and J gave up 2 bases; unmatched junction bases: 10. The CDR3 region is CASSLRLAGGKNTDTQYF. In nucleotides, the CDR3 is TGTGCCAGCAGTCTCCGACTAGCGGGGGGCAAAAACACAGATACGCAGTATTTT.

This clonotype was picked up many times. This chain links TRBV5-1 with TRBJ1-1; D unresolved. Germline V CDR1 and CDR2: SGHRS, YFSETQ. The V and J ends lost 0 bases and 1 base respectively, with 7 bases between them. The CDR3 loop spans 14 amino acids. This chain's CDR3 is CASSLVSRNTEAFF. The CDR3 bases are TGCGCCAGCAGCTTGGTTTCTAGGAACACTGAAGCTTTCTTT.

This clonotype has ten or more counts. The CDR3 nucleotides are TGTGCCGTCGGACAAGACAATCAGCCCCAGCATTTT. Amino acids: CAVGQDNQPQHF. The gene calls are TRBV10-3 and TRBJ1-5, with TRBD1 as a possible D gene (5 bases). CDR3 size: 12 residues. CDR1 and CDR2 (germline): ENHRY, SYGVKD. The ends were cut back, 11 bases at V and 3 bases at J, with 11 bases in the middle.